One T cell receptor (beta chain) is described in this entry. No antigen is known for it. The sample is drawn from a study of blood T cells in healthy people across ages. Study-wide findings and caveats: Among long-lived donors, naive CD4+ cells were more numerous and diversity higher than in aged donors.

Germline values: CDR1 WSHSY, CDR2 SAAADI. V lost 3 bases and J 2 bases, leaving 11 bases between the germline ends. The CDR3 covers 14 residues. Russia was home to the donors, healthy Caucasian individuals aged roughly 6 to 95. With each sample, at least 5 micrograms of total RNA were extracted. A J-beta primer mix and a sample-barcoded 5' primer were used in a second PCR of roughly 6 to 12 cycles. A single record per CDR3 protein comes from TCRdb applying MiXCR to the 5' RACE reads. This sample yields about 670,000 distinct CDR3 sequences, of which approximately 52% are seen a single time; about 13% belongs to the top ten.

Sequencing input: blood. This TCR came from an elderly woman in good health. The chain is built from TRBV10-2 and TRBJ2-7; D not certain. The CDR3 DNA reads as TGCGCCAGCAGTGACGGTAGACTGCCCTACGAGCAGTACTTC. As protein: CASSDGRLPYEQYF.